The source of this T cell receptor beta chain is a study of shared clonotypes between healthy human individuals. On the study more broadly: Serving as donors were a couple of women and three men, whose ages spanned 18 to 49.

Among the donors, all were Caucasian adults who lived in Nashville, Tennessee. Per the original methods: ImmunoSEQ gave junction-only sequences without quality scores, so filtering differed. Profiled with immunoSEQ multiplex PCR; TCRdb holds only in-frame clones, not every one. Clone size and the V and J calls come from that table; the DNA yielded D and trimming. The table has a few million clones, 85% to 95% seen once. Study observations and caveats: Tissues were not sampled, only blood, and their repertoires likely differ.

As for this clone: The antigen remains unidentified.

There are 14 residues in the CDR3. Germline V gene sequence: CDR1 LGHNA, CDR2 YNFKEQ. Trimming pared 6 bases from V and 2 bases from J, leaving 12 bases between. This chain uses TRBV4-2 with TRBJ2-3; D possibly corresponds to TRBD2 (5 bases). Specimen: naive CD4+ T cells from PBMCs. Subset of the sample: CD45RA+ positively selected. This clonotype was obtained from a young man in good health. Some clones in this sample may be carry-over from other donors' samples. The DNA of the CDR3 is TGTGCCAGCAGTCTAGGAGGAAACACAGATACGCAGTATTTT. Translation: CASSLGGNTDTQYF.